This record looks at one T cell receptor beta chain sequence and its context. What antigen it recognizes has not been identified. The record has no base qualities; no much larger clone is one base away. These data come from a study of cytomegalovirus exposure and HLA in healthy donors (dated by TCRdb to the late 2010s). With respect to the entire study: According to an earlier analysis of several hundred of the donors, 150 million to 200 million T cells yielded approximately 120 million unique TCR beta sequences and 276 Gb of sequence data. Around 320 gigabases of sequencing data and tens of millions of unique TCR sequences were included in an early release covering about 620 HLA-typed donors. Among the roughly 370 genotyped donors, around 79% belonged to the genetic ancestry cluster associated with self-reported Caucasian donors. The study aimed to test whether cataloging public T cell receptors could reveal signatures of past pathogen exposure. The study profiled the T cell repertoires of hundreds of subjects by immunosequencing and related them to cytomegalovirus serostatus. Along with the roughly 670-subject first cohort, a separate validation cohort of over a hundred different subjects was used. To predict cytomegalovirus infection status, the study brought together high-throughput TCR immunosequencing, statistical association of individual TCRs with disease status, and machine learning. A later analysis re-analyzed previously published TCR beta repertoires from approximately 700 donors and added high-resolution HLA genotyping to study TCR occurrence patterns. Rather than using new phenotypic data, the later analysis identified candidate immune exposures from TCR beta sequences and from how often those sequences occurred across donors. In an earlier analysis of over 550 of the donors, high-throughput TCR beta sequencing was used to judge whether each TCR beta V gene segment behaved as functional or pseudogenic. Donor age, sex, ethnicity and CMV serostatus were compiled together with the repertoire data. A later genetic analysis used genome-wide SNP genotypes for about three fifths of the 666 donors, treating that subset as a discovery cohort. All discovery cohort repertoires had been generated using a single sequencing platform. HLA typing included class I and class II loci at four-digit resolution. The number of typed donors differed by locus: about 620-640 for A, B, C, DRB1 and DQB1; about 520 for DQA1; 600 to 610 for DPA1; and some 470 for DPB1. Because of strong linkage in the cohort, five DR-DQ haplotypes were treated as single units for association and clustering. Among about 410 genotyped donors of the cohort, an average of around 250,000 unique TCR beta nucleotide sequences was sequenced per donor, of which roughly 17% were non-productive.

Overall study results and their limits: A later genetic analysis reported fewer N-insertions in productive TCRs among donors in an Asian-associated ancestry cluster than the roughly 700-donor mean. CMV serostatus was the only immune exposure information available for the cohort. The authors suggested that the approach could potentially be generalized to other disease states and immunological phenotypes. The study listed 164 TCR beta chains as associated with cytomegalovirus. Most CMV-associated TCR beta chains appeared to be HLA-restricted in a later analysis, and the HLA associations seemed to be driven largely by CMV exposure. A later genetic analysis associated a missense DCLRE1C variant with V-gene and J-gene trimming of TCR beta chains, and an independent cohort replicated the association. In a later analysis, 16,951 TCR beta sequences were associated with specific HLA alleles at a false discovery rate of 0.05. Because counts were too low, roughly 16 rarely observed V segments, including chromosome 9 orphons, were left out of the earlier analysis of a few hundred of the donors. A further reported finding was that TCR beta sequences accurately predicted the HLA-A and HLA-B alleles for most subjects in the first cohort. In a later analysis, the rate of TCR association differed among HLA loci, with DRB1 alleles having the most associated TCRs and HLA-C alleles having the fewest. The classifier was reported to diagnose cytomegalovirus status with high specificity and sensitivity in both the original cohort and the validation cohort. The cohort was sequenced for TCR beta chains only, and without alpha or paired-chain data the features that could be detected were limited. When HLA alleles, especially DR and DQ, strongly co-occurred, TCR associations were difficult to assign to individual alleles. Because some donors lacked HLA typing at each locus, the association tests relied only on the typed subset. Some IMGT-functional V segments, including TRBV6-2 and TRBV6-3, could not be told apart with the 87-base-pair reads, so those segments were excluded. In a later analysis, HLA-associated TCR beta chains were found to be more clonally expanded and to have lower generation probabilities than equally common non-associated chains. A cluster of highly shared sequence variants was judged likely to be a technical artifact of the sequencing pipeline. According to a later analysis, parvovirus B19, influenza, CMV and Epstein-Barr virus appeared linked to several top co-occurrence clusters. Linkage disequilibrium might explain the correlated functional status among segregating V segments, but an unknown experimental factor could not be ruled out. An earlier analysis of some 590 of the donors showed that most TCR beta V segments appeared in productive rearrangements either about 87% or about 30% of the time, which broadly matched IMGT annotations. A few of the identified cytomegalovirus-associated TCR beta chains were confirmed in vitro to be specific for cytomegalovirus antigens. Most TCR sequences were seen in very few donors, while some public TCRs were found in many individuals. Presence/absence analyses assumed roughly uniform sequencing depth across donors, an assumption that may not hold.

The cohort was made up of approximately 670 healthy bone marrow donors. Cohort members were all nominally healthy when sampled, although unrecorded immune exposures were likely present. The donor was CMV seropositive and belonged to the group of over 250 seropositive cohort members. A peripheral blood sample was provided by each donor, and peripheral blood mononuclear cells were used for TCR beta sequencing. The Qiagen DNeasy Blood Extraction Kit was used to extract genomic DNA from the blood cell samples. Receptor amplification or capture employed the immunoSEQ multiplex PCR assay. For the multiplex PCR, a mixture combining 60 forward primers for TCR Vbeta segments and 13 reverse primers for TCR Jbeta segments was used. The CDR3 region of rearranged TCR beta genes was amplified from genomic DNA by a multiplex PCR assay. The Illumina HiSeq System was used to sequence the amplified TCR beta libraries as 87-base-pair reads. Concerning the study's data processing: Across the roughly 700 repertoires, a later analysis counted about 81 million unique TCR beta chains, about 10 million of which were shared by at least two donors. To remove PCR and sequencing errors, raw reads were error-corrected and collapsed into unique sequences using a nearest-neighbor algorithm that merged closely related sequences. Alignment of CDR3 sequences to IMGT reference sequences was used to assign V, D and J gene segments. Each retained sequence needed at least a six-nucleotide match to both a V gene segment and a J gene segment. A rearrangement counted as productive if the CDR3 had no stop codons and remained in frame with V and J, and every other rearrangement counted as non-productive. Following IMGT convention, CDR3 was defined as the stretch from the second conserved V-encoded cysteine to the conserved J-encoded phenylalanine. Sequences without an unambiguous match to a single V gene segment were excluded from the earlier analysis of several hundred of the donors. In an earlier analysis of more than 500 of the donors, a V segment was called functional when productive rearrangements were above 56.7%, and segregating when the standard deviation between donors exceeded 5%. To diagnose cytomegalovirus status from the catalog of TCR beta chain sequences, a statistical classification framework was built. A later analysis assigned V and J genes by comparing TCR nucleotide sequences with IMGT/GENE-DB human TR gene sequences. Using the TCRdist pipeline, a later analysis assigned CDR3 sequences along with most-parsimonious VDJ recombination scenarios. In a later analysis, each TCR beta chain was defined by its CDR3 amino acid sequence together with its V-gene family, and reads without a unique V-gene family were excluded. To address suspected cross-contamination and a sequencing artifact, a later analysis removed under 600 highly shared, low-generation-probability nucleotide sequences. In a later analysis, a clonal expansion index for each public chain was calculated from normalized within-repertoire ranks of inferred template counts. A later analysis computed generation probabilities with a VDJ recombination model fitted to out-of-frame rearrangements, and checked the results against IGoR. Hypergeometric tests were used in a later analysis to score TCR-TCR, TCR-HLA and TCR-CMV co-occurrence, with a repertoire-size bias correction applied to the TCR pairs. In a later analysis, false discovery rates were estimated by permuting HLA or CMV assignments 20 times. In a later analysis, co-occurring TCRs were grouped with DBSCAN, and TCRdist sequence similarity was added when clustering was performed within HLA-allele-positive subsets. Co-occurrence clustering excluded repertoires with fewer than 30,000 or more than 120,000 public chains, plus five with anomalous nucleotide sharing. TCRdb provides this immuneACCESS table in a form limited to in-frame rearrangements. Some clones are lacking; in checked studies, under half of them reflect an unresolved V gene, and why the rest are absent is not known. V and J calls plus clone size are reproduced from that table; the DNA served to infer D and trimming. The sample yields 85,000 to 100,000 clones; around three quarters were counted once. The top ten clones comprise 15% to 20% of the sample.

Deletion took 4 bases off V and 8 bases off J, with a span of 20 bases between the germline ends. Reading from cysteine to phenylalanine, the CDR3 counts 15 amino acids. The entry retains the CDR3 DNA only, 45 bases that are in frame from base 1. Looking up the germline V gene (reference sequence) yields CDR1 LNHDA and CDR2 SQIVND. Recombination connected TRBV19 to TRBJ1-2, with TRBD1 perhaps the D gene, on 6 matching bases. Specimen: PBMCs. The sequence derives from a man in his fifties or sixties in good health and CMV-seropositive. The sequenced DNA: TGTGCCAGTAGTACTTCGGGACACCCGATCTTGGGCTACACCTTC. It specifies CASSTSGHPILGYTF.